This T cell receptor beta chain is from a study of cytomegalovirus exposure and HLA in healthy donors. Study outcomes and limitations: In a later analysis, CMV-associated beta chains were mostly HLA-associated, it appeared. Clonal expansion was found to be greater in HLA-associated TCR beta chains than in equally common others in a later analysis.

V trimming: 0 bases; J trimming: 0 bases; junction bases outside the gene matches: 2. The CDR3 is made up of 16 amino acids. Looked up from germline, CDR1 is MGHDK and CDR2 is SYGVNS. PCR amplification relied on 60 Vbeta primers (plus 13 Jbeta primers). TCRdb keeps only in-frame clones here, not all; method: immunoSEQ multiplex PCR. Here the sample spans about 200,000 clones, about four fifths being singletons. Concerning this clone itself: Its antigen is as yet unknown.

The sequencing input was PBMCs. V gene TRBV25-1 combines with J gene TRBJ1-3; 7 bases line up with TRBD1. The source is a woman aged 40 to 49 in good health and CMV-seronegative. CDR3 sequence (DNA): TGTGCCAGCAGTGAATACAGGGGGAGCTCTGGAAACACCATATATTTT. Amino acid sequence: CASSEYRGSSGNTIYF.